A selection of T cell receptor beta chains follows, all from one sample in a study of response to subunit inactivated influenza vaccine. TCRdb re-called the RT-PCR reads through MiXCR, storing one row per CDR3 protein. The data show 250,000 to 350,000 distinct CDR3 sequences, roughly 20% seen once. The sample consisted of PBMCs from blood, taken about 20 months after vaccination. Receptors were obtained from a man aged 50 to 75 who received an inactivated influenza vaccine. CDR3s include the opening cysteine and the closing phenylalanine or tryptophan. The D gene is left open where the match is weak. Not all rows give a size; the values are once, few, many and, for expanded clones, a class.

j_call: TRBJ2-5; v_call: TRBV29-1; d_call: NA; clone_size: many; cdr3_nt: TGCAGCGTTGTATTCGAGACCCAGTACTTC; cdr3_aa: CSVVFETQYF
j_call: TRBJ2-5; v_call: TRBV5-1; d_call: NA; clone_size: NA; cdr3_nt: TGCGCCAGCAGCTTGACCGGGATGGGATACCAAGAGACCCAGTACTTC; cdr3_aa: CASSLTGMGYQETQYF
j_call: TRBJ1-6; v_call: TRBV5-1; d_call: NA; clone_size: NA; cdr3_nt: TGCGCCAGCTCCGTAGGGCAGGGAGGAACCTATAATTCACCCCTCCACTTT; cdr3_aa: CASSVGQGGTYNSPLHF
j_call: TRBJ1-2; v_call: TRBV5-1; d_call: TRBD1; clone_size: many; cdr3_nt: TGCGCCAGCAGCCCGAACGGACAGGACGCTAACTATGGCTACACCTTC; cdr3_aa: CASSPNGQDANYGYTF
j_call: TRBJ2-5; v_call: TRBV20-1; d_call: NA; clone_size: once; cdr3_nt: TGCAGTGCTAGTCATTCCAGGGTTCTAGAGACCCAGTACTTC; cdr3_aa: CSASHSRVLETQYF
j_call: TRBJ2-1; v_call: TRBV4-1; d_call: NA; clone_size: NA; cdr3_nt: TGCGCCAGCAGCCAAGATTTGCCCCCATATGAGCAGTTCTTC; cdr3_aa: CASSQDLPPYEQFF
j_call: TRBJ1-5; v_call: TRBV19; d_call: NA; clone_size: few; cdr3_nt: TGTGCCAGTAGGGATCGGGACAATCAGCCCCAGCATTTT; cdr3_aa: CASRDRDNQPQHF
j_call: TRBJ2-6; v_call: TRBV19; d_call: NA; clone_size: NA; cdr3_nt: TGTGCCAGTAGCTCATTTGGAACTAGGACAACTGGGGCCAACGTCCTGACTTTC; cdr3_aa: CASSSFGTRTTGANVLTF
j_call: TRBJ2-3; v_call: TRBV14; d_call: NA; clone_size: NA; cdr3_nt: TGTGCCAGCAGCCAAGTAGATACGCAGTATTTT; cdr3_aa: CASSQVDTQYF
j_call: TRBJ1-6; v_call: TRBV12-3/TRBV12-4; d_call: TRBD1; clone_size: NA; cdr3_nt: TGTGCCAGCAGTTTATGGGCCAGGGGGGGTTCACCCCTCCACTTT; cdr3_aa: CASSLWARGGSPLHF
j_call: TRBJ2-3; v_call: TRBV5-1; d_call: NA; clone_size: few; cdr3_nt: TGCGCCAGCAGCTTTGGGCAGGATGGGGATACGCAGTATTTT; cdr3_aa: CASSFGQDGDTQYF
j_call: TRBJ2-5; v_call: TRBV11-3; d_call: NA; clone_size: few; cdr3_nt: TGTGCCAGCAGCCCAGCTGCCTCAGAGACCCAGTACTTC; cdr3_aa: CASSPAASETQYF
j_call: TRBJ2-7; v_call: TRBV29-1; d_call: NA; clone_size: NA; cdr3_nt: TGCAGCGTTGAAAGAGTTGTTGGAGACAGGCAGTACTTC; cdr3_aa: CSVERVVGDRQYF
j_call: TRBJ1-2; v_call: TRBV6-1; d_call: TRBD1; clone_size: NA; cdr3_nt: TGTGCCAGCAAACCCCCCGATAGACAGGGAGACTATGGCTACACCTTC; cdr3_aa: CASKPPDRQGDYGYTF
j_call: TRBJ2-2; v_call: TRBV27; d_call: TRBD1; clone_size: NA; cdr3_nt: TGTGCCAGCAGTTTAGCCGGGACAGCTACCGGGGAGCTGTTTTTT; cdr3_aa: CASSLAGTATGELFF
j_call: TRBJ2-6; v_call: TRBV6-2/TRBV6-3; d_call: NA; clone_size: few; cdr3_nt: TGTGCCAGCAGAACCCAGGTCTCTGGGGCCAACGTCCTGACTTTC; cdr3_aa: CASRTQVSGANVLTF
j_call: TRBJ2-2; v_call: TRBV15; d_call: NA; clone_size: NA; cdr3_nt: TGTGCCACCAGCAGAGGAAGCCAGGGCCCCGGGGAGCTGTTTTTT; cdr3_aa: CATSRGSQGPGELFF
j_call: TRBJ2-3; v_call: TRBV6-2/TRBV6-3; d_call: TRBD2; clone_size: NA; cdr3_nt: TGTGCCAGCAGCCGTACGTCGCCTGGGACTAGCGGGACGAATACGCAGTATTTT; cdr3_aa: CASSRTSPGTSGTNTQYF